This T cell receptor beta chain is from a study of OX40 agonist ivuxolimab in advanced cancers. Study in general: Patients were dosed intravenously with ivuxolimab at 0.01 to 10 mg/kg every 2 weeks. Notes on the study in general: The study found among the lowest clonal expansion in partial responders at 0.1-3.0 mg/kg.

With regard to this clone: Its antigen is as yet unknown.

Profiled with immunoSEQ multiplex PCR; TCRdb holds only in-frame clones, not every one. The data hold 40,000 to 55,000 clones, with about nine tenths observed a single time. Germline CDR1 is MGHRA and CDR2 is YSYEKL. With 4 bases removed from V and 3 bases from J, the gap between germline ends came to 10 bases. The CDR3 is made up of 13 amino acids. The sequence came from an adult with an advanced solid tumor such as melanoma, head and neck, liver or kidney cancer. The source material was CD4+ or CD8+ T cells sorted from blood, sampled in a trial of the OX40 agonist ivuxolimab. The chain recombines TRBV4-1 with TRBJ2-7, with D possibly matching TRBD1 (6 bases). CDR3 region: CASSLTTGYEQYF. CDR3 sequence (DNA): TGCGCCAGCAGCCTAACGACAGGCTACGAGCAGTACTTC.